This note documents a single T cell receptor (beta chain) sequence. This clonotype is medium-sized (0.01 to 0.1%) by its frequency; no count is available. Its antigen is unknown. Libraries came from 10x single-cell sequencing. Profiling of CSF cells was done with 10X Genomics single-cell V(D)J and 5' gene-expression libraries. CSF single-cell TCR libraries were sequenced on an Illumina NextSeq550. As for the authors' bioinformatics: V(D)J reads were aligned to the vdj-GRCh38 alts ensemble 2.0.0 reference and processed with the Cell Ranger vdj pipeline. Clonotypes were defined as cell barcodes sharing the same set of productive CDR3 nucleotide sequences. To connect clonality with transcriptional profiles, clonotype information was added to the gene-expression metadata in Seurat v3.0. Any CSF cell with more than 1,800 genes, more than 7,500 UMIs or more than 10% mitochondrial reads was excluded. To identify TCRs with known antigen specificity, CDR3-beta sequences were compared against VDJdb. Clone sharing was examined by network analysis using the R package qgraph, in which only TCRs with complete alpha and beta chains were included. After TCRdb reprocessed the reads, each CDR3 protein sequence was kept as one row, without DNA. V and J calls and clone size were set by TCRdb, not the authors. This sample's listing comprises 1,500 to 2,000 distinct CDR3 sequences. The leading ten clones occupy about 10% of the sample.

This record comes from a study of CD8 T cells in cerebrospinal fluid in Alzheimer's disease (dated by TCRdb to about 2020). Regarding the research as a whole: To assess CSF T cell clonal expansion, the study used two single-cell approaches: plate-based nested PCR sequencing and droplet-based sequencing. The study tested whether clonally expanded T cells were present in cerebrospinal fluid from healthy elderly individuals and from patients with neurodegenerative disease. The droplet-based CSF comparison of patients and controls included about nine healthy controls (approximately 11,000 cells) and about nine patients with MCI or Alzheimer's disease (10,391 cells). A total of 25 or so samples were covered by the CSF gene-expression analysis, which included Parkinson's disease patients.

The germline V gene (reference sequence) sets CDR1 to SGHAT and CDR2 to FQDESV. There are 13 amino acids in the CDR3, from cysteine to phenylalanine inclusive. A DNA sequence was not provided. None of the participants had acute infectious disease, and every participant was in good physical condition. For droplet-based sequencing, live CSF cells were sorted with a live/dead marker. To pellet immune cells, CSF obtained by lumbar puncture was centrifuged at 300g. CSF samples were checked for red blood cells, and any sample contaminated with blood was excluded. CSF cells were cryopreserved in freezing medium, frozen overnight at -80 °C, and then stored in liquid nitrogen. CSF samples were stored for less than seven months before analysis. Study-level results and caveats: The largest CSF clone made up a higher percentage of TCRs in patients with MCI or Alzheimer's disease than in controls. The authors warned that finding EBV-specific TCRs in CSF does not prove a causal connection between EBV and Alzheimer's disease. When the data were pooled, most of the 6 Alzheimer's patients but only 1 of 10 healthy subjects had a highly expanded clone, defined as one making up at least 3% of TCRs. The EBV-specific clones were neither the most highly expanded clones nor enriched among patients. Only samples with detectable clones went into the overall clonality comparison: around eleven healthy, 5 MCI, 5 AD, and 6 PD.

The sample was cerebrospinal fluid. The rearrangement combines TRBV11-1 with TRBJ1-1. The source is a human donor in good health. The CDR3 protein sequence reads: CASSLELGTEAFF.